These 7 T cell receptor beta chains originate from one sample sequenced in a study of blood T cell repertoires in COVID-19. Some clones are missing from TCRdb's copy, which holds only in-frame ones; the method was immunoSEQ multiplex PCR. The sample records 250,000 to 300,000 clones, about 89% being singletons. The sample consisted of PBMCs or T cells enriched from blood (not recorded which). These receptors all stem from a man between 35 and 55 years old who had recovered from COVID-19.

The V gene is TRBV4-1, the J gene TRBJ1-6; TRBD1 matches 7 bases. CDR1 MGHRA and CDR2 YSYEKL come from the germline V gene. The CDR3 totals 17 residues. V was pared by 3 bases and J by 0 bases, with 5 bases of the junction left unmatched. The CDR3 DNA is TGCGCCAGCAGCCACGCAGGGGGAGGCTCCTATAATTCACCCCTCCACTTT. Translation: CASSHAGGGSYNSPLHF.

V usage is TRBV4-2 and J usage is TRBJ2-2, with D maybe TRBD2 (6 bases). Germline V gene sequence: CDR1 LGHNA, CDR2 YNFKEQ. The CDR3 loop spans 14 amino acids. The V end lost 0 bases, the J end lost 8 bases, and 10 bases lay between the germline ends. CDR3 bases: TGTGCCAGCAGCCAAGAGAATCTAGCGGGGGAGCTGTTTTTT. Residues: CASSQENLAGELFF.

The V and J genes are TRBV7-2 and TRBJ2-1, with a possible D match to TRBD1 (6 bases). Trimming removed 3 bases at V and 4 bases at J, with 13 bases between. The CDR3 is made up of 15 amino acids. CDR1 and CDR2 (germline): SGHTA, FQGNSA. CDR3 DNA sequence: TGTGCCAGCAGCTTCGGGACAAGCCATTACAATGAGCAGTTCTTC. The encoded protein is CASSFGTSHYNEQFF.

V gene TRBV6-1 combines with J gene TRBJ2-1; unclear D gene. In germline, CDR1 is MNHNS, CDR2 SASEGT. This CDR3 has 19 residues. The V end was cut by 2 bases, the J end by 0 bases, with 20 bases between. CDR3: CASSEIVGALSFSYNEQFF. The CDR3 nucleotides read TGTGCCAGCAGTGAAATTGTGGGCGCACTGAGCTTCTCCTACAATGAGCAGTTCTTC.

The CDR3 spells CASSLVWTGNTGELFF. The CDR3 bases are TGTGCCAGCAGTTTAGTTTGGACAGGGAACACCGGGGAGCTGTTTTTT. This rearrangement joins TRBV28 to TRBJ2-2; 7 bases align to TRBD1. With 2 bases clipped from V and 1 base from J, the junction kept 4 bases outside the gene matches. Germline-derived CDR1 and CDR2 are MDHEN and SYDVKM. This CDR3 is built from 16 residues.

In this sample, this clone turned up a few times. The chain combines TRBV19 with TRBJ2-7; 7 bases align to TRBD2. The germline V gene has CDR1 LNHDA and CDR2 SQIVND (reference sequence). The CDR3 runs 15 residues. V lost 2 bases, J lost 3 bases, and 7 bases stayed unmatched. CDR3 residues: CASSISASGGYEQYF. The CDR3 DNA sequence: TGTGCCAGTAGTATAAGCGCTAGCGGAGGCTACGAGCAGTACTTC.

The chain couples TRBV14 to TRBJ2-6; D is uncertain. The CDR3 covers 14 residues. Germline CDR1 and CDR2: SGHDN and FVKESK. Trimming pared 2 bases from V and 2 bases from J, leaving 4 bases between. CDR3 residues: CASSQTAGANVLTF. In DNA form, the CDR3 reads TGTGCCAGCAGCCAAACGGCTGGGGCCAACGTCCTGACTTTC. The whole variable domain, filled in from reference TRBV14 and TRBJ2-6, reads EAGVTQFPSHSVIEKGQTVTLRCDPISGHDNLYWYRRVMGKEIKFLLHFVKESKQDESGMPNNRFLAERTGGTYSTLKVQPAELEDSGVYFCASSQTAGANVLTFGAGSRLTVL.